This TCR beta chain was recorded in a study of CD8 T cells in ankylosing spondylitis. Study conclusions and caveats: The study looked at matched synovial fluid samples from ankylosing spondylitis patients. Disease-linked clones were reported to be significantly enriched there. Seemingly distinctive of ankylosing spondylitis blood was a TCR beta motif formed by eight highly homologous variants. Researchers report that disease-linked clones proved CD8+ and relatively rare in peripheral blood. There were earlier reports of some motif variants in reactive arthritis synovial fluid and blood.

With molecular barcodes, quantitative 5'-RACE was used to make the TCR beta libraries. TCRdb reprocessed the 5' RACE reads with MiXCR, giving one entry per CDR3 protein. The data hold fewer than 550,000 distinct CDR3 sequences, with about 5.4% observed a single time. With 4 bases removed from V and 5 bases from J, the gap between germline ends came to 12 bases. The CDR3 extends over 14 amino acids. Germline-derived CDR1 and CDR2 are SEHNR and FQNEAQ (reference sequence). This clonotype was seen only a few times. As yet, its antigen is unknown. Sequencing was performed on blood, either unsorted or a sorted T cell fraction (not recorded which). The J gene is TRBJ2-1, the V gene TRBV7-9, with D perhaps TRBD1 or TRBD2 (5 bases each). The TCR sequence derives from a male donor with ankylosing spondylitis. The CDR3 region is CASSSGRDHNEQFF. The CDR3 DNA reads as TGTGCCAGCAGCTCAGGGAGAGACCACAATGAGCAGTTCTTC.